This T cell receptor (beta chain) was profiled in a study of graft-versus-host responses after intestinal transplantation. Study summary: Each patient got anti-thymocyte globulin induction, then tacrolimus and steroids for around three years.

Profiling relied on immunoSEQ multiplex PCR, and the TCRdb table lists in-frame clones only, not all of them. This table holds approximately 5,000 clones, under 75% found once. The CDR3 sequence is 15 residues long. V dropped 2 bases and J dropped 4 bases, with 14 bases sitting between them. Germline V lookup: CDR1 SGHAT, CDR2 FQDESV (reference sequence). The receptor's source is a human patient who received an intestinal transplant, so some T cells may come from the graft donor. V usage is TRBV11-1 and J usage is TRBJ1-2; no firm D call. The sample was PBMCs, taken 510 to 550 days after intestinal transplant. The CDR3 sequence: CASSLKPSSGYGYTF. The CDR3, as DNA: TGTGCCAGCAGCTTAAAACCCTCTAGCGGCTATGGCTACACCTTC.